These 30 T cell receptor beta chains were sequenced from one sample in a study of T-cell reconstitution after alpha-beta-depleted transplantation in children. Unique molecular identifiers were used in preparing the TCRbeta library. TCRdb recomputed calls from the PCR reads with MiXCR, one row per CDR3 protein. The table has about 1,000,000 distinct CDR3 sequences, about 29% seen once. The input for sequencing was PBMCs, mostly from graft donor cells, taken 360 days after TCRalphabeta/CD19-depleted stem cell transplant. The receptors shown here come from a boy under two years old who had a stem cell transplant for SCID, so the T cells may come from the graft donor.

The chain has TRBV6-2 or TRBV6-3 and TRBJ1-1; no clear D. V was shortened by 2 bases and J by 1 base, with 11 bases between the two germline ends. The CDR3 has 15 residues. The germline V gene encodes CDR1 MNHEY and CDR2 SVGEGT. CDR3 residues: CASSYGRTENTEAFF. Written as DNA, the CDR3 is TGTGCCAGCAGTTACGGCAGGACCGAGAACACTGAAGCTTTCTTT.

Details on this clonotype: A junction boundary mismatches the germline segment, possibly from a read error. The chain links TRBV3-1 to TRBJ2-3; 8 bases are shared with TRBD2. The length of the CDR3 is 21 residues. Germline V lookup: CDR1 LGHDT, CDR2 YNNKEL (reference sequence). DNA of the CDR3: TGTGCCAGCAGCCATCCCTACGGAGTTAGCGGGGCCCCAACGAGCACAGGTACGCAGTATTTT. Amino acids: CASSHPYGVSGAPTSTGTQYF.

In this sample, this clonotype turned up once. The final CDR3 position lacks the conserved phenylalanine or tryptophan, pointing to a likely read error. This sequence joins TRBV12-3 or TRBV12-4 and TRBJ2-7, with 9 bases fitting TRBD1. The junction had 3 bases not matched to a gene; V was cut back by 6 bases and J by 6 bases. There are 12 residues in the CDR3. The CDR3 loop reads CASRLTGGEQYC. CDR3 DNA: TGTGCCAGCAGATTGACAGGGGGCGAGCAGTACTGC.

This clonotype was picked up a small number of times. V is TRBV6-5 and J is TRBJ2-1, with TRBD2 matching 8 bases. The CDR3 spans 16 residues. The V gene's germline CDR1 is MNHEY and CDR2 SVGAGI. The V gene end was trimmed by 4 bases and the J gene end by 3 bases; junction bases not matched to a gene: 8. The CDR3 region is CASSLKAGGFYNEQFF. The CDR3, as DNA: TGTGCCAGCAGTTTGAAGGCGGGGGGATTCTACAATGAGCAGTTCTTC.

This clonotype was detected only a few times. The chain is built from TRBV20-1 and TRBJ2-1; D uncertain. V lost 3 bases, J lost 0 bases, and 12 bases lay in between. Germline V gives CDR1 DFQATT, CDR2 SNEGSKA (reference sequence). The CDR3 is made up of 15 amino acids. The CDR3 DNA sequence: TGCAGTGCTAGTCGGTCGGTAAGCTCCTACAATGAGCAGTTCTTC. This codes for CSASRSVSSYNEQFF.

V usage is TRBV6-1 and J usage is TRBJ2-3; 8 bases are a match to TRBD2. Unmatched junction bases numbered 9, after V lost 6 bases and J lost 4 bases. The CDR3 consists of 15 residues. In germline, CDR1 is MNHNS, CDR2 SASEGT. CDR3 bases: TGTGCCAGCAGGGGGAGACTAGCGTTCGCAGATACGCAGTATTTT. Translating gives CASRGRLAFADTQYF.

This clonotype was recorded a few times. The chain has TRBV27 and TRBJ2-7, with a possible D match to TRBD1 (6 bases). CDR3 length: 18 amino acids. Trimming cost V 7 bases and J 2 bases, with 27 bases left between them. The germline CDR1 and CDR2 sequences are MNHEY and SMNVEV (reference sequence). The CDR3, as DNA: TGTGCCAGCACCCCGAGGCTCGGGACACTTAAAGGCCCCTACGAGCAGTACTTC. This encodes CASTPRLGTLKGPYEQYF.

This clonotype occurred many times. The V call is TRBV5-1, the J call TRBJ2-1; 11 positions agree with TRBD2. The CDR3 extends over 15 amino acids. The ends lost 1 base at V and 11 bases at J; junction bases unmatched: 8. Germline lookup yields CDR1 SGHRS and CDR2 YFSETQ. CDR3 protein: CASSLTVAGGPQQFF. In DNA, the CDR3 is TGCGCCAGCAGCTTGACGGTAGCGGGGGGGCCACAGCAGTTCTTC.

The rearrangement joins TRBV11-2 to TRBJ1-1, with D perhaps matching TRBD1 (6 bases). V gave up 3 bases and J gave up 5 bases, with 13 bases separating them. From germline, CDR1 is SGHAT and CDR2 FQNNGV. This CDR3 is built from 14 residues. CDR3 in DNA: TGTGCCAGCAGCTTTTACAGGGATGTGACTGAAGCTTTCTTT. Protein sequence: CASSFYRDVTEAFF.

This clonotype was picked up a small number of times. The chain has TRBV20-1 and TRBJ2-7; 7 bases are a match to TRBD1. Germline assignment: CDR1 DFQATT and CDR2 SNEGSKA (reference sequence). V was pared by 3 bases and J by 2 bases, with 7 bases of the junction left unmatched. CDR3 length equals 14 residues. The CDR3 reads CSASKDRNPYEQYF. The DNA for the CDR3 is TGCAGTGCTAGTAAGGACAGGAATCCCTACGAGCAGTACTTC.

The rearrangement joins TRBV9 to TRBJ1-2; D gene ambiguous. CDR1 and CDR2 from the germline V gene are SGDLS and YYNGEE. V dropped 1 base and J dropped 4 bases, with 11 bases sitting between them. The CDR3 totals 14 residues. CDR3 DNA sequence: TGTGCCAGCAGCGTAAACCTCGGCGGCTATGGCTACACCTTC. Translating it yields CASSVNLGGYGYTF. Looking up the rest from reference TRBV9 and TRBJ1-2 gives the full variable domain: DSGVTQTPKHLITATGQRVTLRCSPRSGDLSVYWYQQSLDQGLQFLIQYYNGEERAKGNILERFSAQQFPDLHSELNLSSLELGDSALYFCASSVNLGGYGYTFGSGTRLTVV.

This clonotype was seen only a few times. CDR3 region: CASSYPPSEQYF. The CDR3 DNA reads TGTGCCAGCAGTTACCCGCCCAGCGAGCAGTACTTC. This chain connects TRBV6-2 or TRBV6-3 to TRBJ2-7; the D is unclear. From germline, CDR1 is MNHEY and CDR2 SVGEGT. This CDR3 has 12 residues. Trimming pared 2 bases from V and 6 bases from J, leaving 8 bases between.

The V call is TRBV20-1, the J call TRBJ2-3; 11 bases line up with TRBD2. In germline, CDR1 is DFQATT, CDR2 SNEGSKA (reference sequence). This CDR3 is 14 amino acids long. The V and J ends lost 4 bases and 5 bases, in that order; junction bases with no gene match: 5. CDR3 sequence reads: CSAIAGGPIDTQYF. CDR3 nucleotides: TGCAGTGCTATAGCGGGGGGGCCCATAGATACGCAGTATTTT.

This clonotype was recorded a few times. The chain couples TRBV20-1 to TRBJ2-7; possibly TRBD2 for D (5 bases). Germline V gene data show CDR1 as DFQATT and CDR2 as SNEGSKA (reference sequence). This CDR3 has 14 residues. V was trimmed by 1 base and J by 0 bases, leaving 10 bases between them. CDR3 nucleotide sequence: TGCAGTGCTAGAGTGGGAGATGGCTCCTACGAGCAGTACTTC. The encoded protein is CSARVGDGSYEQYF.

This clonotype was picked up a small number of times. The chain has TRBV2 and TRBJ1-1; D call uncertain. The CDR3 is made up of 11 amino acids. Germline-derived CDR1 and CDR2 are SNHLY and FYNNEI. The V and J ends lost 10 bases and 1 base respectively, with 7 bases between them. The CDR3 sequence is CATHRNTEAFF. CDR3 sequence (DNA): TGTGCCACCCATCGGAACACTGAAGCTTTCTTT.

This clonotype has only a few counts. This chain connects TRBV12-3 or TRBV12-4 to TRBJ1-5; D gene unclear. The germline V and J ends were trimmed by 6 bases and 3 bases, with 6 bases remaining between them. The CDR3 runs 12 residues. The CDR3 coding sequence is TGTGCCAGCAGGGAATTCAATCAGCCCCAGCATTTT. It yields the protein CASREFNQPQHF.

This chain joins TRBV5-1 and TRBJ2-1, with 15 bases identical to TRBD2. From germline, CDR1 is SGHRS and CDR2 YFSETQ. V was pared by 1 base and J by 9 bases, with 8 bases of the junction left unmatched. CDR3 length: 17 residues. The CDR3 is CASSLRPWTSGGGEQFF. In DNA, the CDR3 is TGCGCCAGCAGCTTGAGGCCTTGGACTAGCGGGGGGGGTGAGCAGTTCTTC. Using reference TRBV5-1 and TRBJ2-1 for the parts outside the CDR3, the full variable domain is KAGVTQTPRYLIKTRGQQVTLSCSPISGHRSVSWYQQTPGQGLQFLFEYFSETQRNKGNFPGRFSGRQFSNSRSEMNVSTLELGDSALYLCASSLRPWTSGGGEQFFGPGTRLTVL.

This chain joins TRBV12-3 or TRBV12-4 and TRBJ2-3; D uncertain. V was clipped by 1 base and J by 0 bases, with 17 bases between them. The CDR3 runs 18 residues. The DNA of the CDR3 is TGTGCCAGCAGTTTAGAAGGTCGGGCCCGGCGAAGCACAGATACGCAGTATTTT. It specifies CASSLEGRARRSTDTQYF.

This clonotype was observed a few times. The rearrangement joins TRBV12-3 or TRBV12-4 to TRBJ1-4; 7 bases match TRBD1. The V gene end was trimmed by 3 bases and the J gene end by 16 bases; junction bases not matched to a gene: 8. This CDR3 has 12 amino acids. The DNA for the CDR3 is TGTGCCAGCAGTTTGGGACCAGGGGGAAGGTTTTTT. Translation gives CASSLGPGGRFF.

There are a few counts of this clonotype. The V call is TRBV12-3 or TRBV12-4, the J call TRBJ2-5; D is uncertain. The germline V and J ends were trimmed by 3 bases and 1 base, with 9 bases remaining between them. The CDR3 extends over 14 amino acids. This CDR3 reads CASSFSNSQETQYF. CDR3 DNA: TGTGCCAGCAGTTTTTCCAACTCCCAAGAGACCCAGTACTTC.

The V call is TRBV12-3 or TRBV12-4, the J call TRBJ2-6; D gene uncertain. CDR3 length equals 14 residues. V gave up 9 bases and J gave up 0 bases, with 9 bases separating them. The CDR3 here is CASGIHSGANVLTF. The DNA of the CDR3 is TGTGCCAGTGGAATTCACTCTGGGGCCAACGTCCTGACTTTC.

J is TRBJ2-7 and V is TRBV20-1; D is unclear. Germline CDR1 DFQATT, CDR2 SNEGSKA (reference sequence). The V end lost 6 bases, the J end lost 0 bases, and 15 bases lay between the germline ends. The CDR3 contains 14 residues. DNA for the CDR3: TGCAGTGCCGAACGGACGGAGAGCTCCTACGAGCAGTACTTC. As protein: CSAERTESSYEQYF.

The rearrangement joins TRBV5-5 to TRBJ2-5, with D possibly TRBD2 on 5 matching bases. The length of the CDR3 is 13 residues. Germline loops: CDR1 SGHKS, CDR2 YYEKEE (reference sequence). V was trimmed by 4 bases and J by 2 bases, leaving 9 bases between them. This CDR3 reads CASSPWTQETQYF. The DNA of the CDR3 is TGTGCCAGCAGCCCTTGGACTCAAGAGACCCAGTACTTC.

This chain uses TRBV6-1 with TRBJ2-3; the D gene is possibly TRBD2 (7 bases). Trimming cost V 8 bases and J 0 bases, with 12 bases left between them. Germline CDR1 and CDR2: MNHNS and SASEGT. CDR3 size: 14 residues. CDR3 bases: TGTGCCAGCTCGGGGGGCCGTAGCACAGATACGCAGTATTTT. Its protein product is CASSGGRSTDTQYF.

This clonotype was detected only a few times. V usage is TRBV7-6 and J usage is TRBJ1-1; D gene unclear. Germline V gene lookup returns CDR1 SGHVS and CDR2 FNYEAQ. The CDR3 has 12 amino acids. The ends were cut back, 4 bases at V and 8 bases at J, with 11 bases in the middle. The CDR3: CASSSRVGEAFF. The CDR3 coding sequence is TGTGCCAGCAGCTCTAGGGTCGGGGAAGCTTTCTTT.

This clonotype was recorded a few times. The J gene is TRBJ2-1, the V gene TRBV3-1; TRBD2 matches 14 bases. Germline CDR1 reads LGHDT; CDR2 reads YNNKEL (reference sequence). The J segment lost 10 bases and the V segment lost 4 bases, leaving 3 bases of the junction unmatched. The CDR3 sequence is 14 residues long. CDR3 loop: CASSRTSGGTEQFF. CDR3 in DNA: TGTGCCAGCAGCCGGACTAGCGGGGGGACCGAGCAGTTCTTC.

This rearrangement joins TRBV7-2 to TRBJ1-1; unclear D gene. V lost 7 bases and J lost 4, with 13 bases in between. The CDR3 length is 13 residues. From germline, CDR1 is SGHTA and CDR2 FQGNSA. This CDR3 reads CASTRPTGTEAFF. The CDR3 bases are TGTGCCAGCACCCGGCCGACCGGCACTGAAGCTTTCTTT.

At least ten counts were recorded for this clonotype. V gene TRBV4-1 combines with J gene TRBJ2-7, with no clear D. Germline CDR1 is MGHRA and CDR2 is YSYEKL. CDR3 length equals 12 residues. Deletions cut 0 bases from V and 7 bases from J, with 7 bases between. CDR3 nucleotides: TGCGCCAGCAGCCAAGATGGCAGAGAGCAGTACTTC. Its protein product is CASSQDGREQYF.

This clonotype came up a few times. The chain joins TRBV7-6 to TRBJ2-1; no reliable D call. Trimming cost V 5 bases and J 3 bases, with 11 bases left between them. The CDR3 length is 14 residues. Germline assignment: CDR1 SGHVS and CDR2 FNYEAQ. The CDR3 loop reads CASSPSSGYNEQFF. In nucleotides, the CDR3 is TGTGCCAGCAGCCCATCCTCAGGCTACAATGAGCAGTTCTTC.

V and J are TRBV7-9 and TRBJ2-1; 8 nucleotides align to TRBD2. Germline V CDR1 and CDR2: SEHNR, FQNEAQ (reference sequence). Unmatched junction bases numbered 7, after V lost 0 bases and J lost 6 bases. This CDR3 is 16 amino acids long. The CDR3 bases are TGTGCCAGCAGCTTAGCCCGGGGGGGCGTAGGCAATGAGCAGTTCTTC. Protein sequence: CASSLARGGVGNEQFF.